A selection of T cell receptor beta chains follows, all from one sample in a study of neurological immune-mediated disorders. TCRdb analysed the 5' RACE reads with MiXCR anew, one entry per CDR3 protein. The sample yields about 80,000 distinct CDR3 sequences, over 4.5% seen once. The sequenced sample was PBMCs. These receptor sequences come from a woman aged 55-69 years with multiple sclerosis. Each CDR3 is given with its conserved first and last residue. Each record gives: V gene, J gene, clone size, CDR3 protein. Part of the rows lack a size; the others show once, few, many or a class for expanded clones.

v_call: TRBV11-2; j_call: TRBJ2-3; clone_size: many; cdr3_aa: CASSPGGASTDTQYF
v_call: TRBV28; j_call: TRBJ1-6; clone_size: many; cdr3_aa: CASSDLDSPLHF
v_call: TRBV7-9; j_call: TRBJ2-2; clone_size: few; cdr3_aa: CASSTGPPGGELFF
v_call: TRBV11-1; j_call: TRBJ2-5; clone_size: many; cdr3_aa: CASSFNGRTQYF
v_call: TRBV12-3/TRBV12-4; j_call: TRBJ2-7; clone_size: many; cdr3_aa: CASSLAPLEEQYF
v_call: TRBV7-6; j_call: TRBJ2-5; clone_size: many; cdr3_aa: CASTATVGGEETQYF
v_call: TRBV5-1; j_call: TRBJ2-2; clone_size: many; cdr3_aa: CASSQGPDTGELFF
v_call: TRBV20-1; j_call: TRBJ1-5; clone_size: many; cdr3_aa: CSASPGMSNQPQHF
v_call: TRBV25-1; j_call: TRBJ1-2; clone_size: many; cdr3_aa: CASSARRGGFYGYTF
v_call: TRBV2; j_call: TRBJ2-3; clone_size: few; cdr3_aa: CASSDSAAKQYF
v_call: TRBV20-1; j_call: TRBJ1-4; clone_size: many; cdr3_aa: CSARDFAAATNEKLFF
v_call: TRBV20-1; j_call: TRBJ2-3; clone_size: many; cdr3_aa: CSVPLRDPDTQYF
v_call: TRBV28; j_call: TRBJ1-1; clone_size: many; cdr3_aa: CASSNSVEAFF
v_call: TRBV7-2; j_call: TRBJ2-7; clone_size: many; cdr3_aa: CASSLALGSLSYEQYF
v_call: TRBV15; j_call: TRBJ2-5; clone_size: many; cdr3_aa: CATSRGAGGYQETQYF
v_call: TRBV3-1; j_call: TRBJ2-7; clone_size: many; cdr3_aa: CASSQEIAYEQYF
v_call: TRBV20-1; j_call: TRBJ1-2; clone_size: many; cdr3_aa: CSARAQGADGYTF
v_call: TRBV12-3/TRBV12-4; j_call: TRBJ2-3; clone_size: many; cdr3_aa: CASSLAFGTQYF
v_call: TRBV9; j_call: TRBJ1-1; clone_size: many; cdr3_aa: CASSVAGGVGNTEAFF
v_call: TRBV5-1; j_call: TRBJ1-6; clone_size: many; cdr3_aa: CASSLPLMGGNSPLHF
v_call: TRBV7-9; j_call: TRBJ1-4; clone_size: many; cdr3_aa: CASSPGGFEKLFF
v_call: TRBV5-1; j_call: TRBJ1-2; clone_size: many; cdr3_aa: CASSPGSLGYTF
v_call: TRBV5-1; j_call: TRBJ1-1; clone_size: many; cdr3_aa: CASSWGDREAEAFF
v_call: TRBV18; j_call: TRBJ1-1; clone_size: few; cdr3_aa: CASSPPSGGGTEAFF
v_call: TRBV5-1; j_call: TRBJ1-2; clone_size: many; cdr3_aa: CASSDNNYGYTF
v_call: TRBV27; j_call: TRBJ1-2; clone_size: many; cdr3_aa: CASSSFRTENPNYGYTF
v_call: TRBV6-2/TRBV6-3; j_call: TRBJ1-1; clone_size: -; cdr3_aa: CASSAPRGGSEAFF
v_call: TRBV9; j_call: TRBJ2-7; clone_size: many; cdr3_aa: CASSVTGAGGLGEQYF
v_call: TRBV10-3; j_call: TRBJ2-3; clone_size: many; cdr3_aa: CAISKGLAFKDTQYF
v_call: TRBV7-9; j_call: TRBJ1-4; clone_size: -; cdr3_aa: CASSSGQAGGKLFF
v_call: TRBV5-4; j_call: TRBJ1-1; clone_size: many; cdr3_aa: CASSLLSSNTEAFF
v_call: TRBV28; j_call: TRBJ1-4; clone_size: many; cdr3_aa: CASSTYSSTNEKLFF
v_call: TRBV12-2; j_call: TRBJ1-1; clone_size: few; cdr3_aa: CASRLARGPNRGLPNTEAFF
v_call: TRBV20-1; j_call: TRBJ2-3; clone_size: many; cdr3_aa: CSARDVKAPTTDTQYF
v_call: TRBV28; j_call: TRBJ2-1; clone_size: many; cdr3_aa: CASSSSAISSYNEQFF
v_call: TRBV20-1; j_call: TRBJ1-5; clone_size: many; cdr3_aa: CSALQGVQQPQHF
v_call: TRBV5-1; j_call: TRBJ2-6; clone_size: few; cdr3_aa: CASSPIQDSGSNVLTF
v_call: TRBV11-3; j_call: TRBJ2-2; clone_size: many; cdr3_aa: CASSLGGTIANTGELFF
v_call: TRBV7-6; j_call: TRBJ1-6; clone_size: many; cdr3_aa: CASSLVGLGNSPLHF
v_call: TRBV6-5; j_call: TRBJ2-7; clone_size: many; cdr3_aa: CASSYGGQGREQYF
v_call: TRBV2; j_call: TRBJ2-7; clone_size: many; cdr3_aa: CASSVFGDYEQYF
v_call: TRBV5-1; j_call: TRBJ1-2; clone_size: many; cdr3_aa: CASSTKPGQGGSYTF